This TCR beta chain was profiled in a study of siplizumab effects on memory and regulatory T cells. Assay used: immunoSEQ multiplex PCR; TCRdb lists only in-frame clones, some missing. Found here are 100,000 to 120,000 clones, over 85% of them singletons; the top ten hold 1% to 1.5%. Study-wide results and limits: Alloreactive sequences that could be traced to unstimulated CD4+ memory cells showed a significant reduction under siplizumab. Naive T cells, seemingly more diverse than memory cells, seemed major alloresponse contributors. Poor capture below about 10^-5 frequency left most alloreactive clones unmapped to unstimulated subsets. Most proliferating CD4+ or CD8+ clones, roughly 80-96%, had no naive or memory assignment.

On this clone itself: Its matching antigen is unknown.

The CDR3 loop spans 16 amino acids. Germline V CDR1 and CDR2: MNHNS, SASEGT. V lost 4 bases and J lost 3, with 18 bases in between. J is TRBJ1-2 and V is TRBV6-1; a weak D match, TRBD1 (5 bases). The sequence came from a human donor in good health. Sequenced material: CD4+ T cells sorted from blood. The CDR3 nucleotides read TGTGCCAGCAGTGGGGGGGGAGGCAGCCTCTACTATGGCTACACCTTC. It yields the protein CASSGGGGSLYYGYTF.